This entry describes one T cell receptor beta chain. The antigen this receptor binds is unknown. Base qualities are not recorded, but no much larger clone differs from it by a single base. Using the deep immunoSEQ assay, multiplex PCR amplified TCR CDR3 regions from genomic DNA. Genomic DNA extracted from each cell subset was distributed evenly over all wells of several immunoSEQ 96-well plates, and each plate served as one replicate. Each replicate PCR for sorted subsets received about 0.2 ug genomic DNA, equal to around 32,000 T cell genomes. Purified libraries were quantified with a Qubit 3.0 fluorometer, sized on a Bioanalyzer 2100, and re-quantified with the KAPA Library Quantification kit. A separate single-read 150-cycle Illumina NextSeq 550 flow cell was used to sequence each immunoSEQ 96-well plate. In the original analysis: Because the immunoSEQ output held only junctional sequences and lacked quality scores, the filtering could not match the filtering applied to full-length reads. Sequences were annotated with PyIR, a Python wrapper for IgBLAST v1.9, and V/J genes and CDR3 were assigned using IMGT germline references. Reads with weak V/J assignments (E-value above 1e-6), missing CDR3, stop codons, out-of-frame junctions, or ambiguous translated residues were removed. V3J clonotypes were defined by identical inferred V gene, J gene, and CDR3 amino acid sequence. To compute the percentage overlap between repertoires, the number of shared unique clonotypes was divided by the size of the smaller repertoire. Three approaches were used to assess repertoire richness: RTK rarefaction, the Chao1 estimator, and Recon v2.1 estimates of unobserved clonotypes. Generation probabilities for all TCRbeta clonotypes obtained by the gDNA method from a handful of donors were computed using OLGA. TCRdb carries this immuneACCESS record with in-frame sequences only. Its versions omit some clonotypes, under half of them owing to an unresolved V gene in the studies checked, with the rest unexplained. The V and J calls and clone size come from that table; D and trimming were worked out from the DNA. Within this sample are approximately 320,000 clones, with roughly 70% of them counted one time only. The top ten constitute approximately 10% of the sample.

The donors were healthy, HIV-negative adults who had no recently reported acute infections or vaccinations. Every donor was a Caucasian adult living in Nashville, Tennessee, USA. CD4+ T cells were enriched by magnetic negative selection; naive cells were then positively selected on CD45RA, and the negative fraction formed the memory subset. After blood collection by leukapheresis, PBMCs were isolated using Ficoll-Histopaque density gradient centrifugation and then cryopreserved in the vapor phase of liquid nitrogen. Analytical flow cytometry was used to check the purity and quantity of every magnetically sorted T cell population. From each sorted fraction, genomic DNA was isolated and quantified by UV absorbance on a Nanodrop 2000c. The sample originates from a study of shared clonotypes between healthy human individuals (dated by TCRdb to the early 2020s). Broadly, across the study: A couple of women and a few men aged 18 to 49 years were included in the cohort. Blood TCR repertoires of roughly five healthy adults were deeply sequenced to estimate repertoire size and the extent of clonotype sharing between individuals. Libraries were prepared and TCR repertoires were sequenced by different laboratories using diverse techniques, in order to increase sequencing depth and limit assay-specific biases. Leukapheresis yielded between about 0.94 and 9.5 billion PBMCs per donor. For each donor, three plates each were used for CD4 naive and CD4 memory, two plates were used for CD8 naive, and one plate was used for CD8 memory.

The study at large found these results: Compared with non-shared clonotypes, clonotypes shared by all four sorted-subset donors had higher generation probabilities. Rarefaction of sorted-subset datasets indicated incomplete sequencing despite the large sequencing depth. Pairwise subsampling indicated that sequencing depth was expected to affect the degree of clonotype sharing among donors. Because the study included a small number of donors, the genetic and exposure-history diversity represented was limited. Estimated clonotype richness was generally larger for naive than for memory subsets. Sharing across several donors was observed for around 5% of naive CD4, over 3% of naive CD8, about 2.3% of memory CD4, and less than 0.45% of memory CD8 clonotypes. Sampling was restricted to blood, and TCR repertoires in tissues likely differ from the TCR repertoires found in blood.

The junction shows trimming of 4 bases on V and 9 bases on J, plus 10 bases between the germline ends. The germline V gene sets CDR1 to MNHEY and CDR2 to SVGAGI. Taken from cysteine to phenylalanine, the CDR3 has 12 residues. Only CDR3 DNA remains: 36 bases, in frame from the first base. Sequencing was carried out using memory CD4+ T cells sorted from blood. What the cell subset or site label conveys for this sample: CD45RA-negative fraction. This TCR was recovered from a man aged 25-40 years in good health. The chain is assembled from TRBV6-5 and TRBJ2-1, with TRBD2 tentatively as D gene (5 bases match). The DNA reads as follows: TGTGCCAGCAGTTCGGCTAGCACTGAGCAGTTCTTC. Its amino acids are CASSSASTEQFF.